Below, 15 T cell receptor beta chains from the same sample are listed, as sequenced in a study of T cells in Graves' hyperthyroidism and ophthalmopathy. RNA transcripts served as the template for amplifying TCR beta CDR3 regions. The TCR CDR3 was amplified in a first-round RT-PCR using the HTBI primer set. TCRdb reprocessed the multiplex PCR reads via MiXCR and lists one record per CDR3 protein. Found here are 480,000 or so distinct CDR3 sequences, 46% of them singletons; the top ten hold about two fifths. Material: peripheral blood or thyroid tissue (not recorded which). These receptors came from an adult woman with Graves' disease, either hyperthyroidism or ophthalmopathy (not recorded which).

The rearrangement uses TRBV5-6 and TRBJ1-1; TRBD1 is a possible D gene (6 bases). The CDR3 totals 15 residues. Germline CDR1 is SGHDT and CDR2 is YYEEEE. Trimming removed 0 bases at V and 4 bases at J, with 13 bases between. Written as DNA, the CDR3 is TGTGCCAGCAGCTTGGGGATAGGGGGTCGCACTGAAGCTTTCTTT. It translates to CASSLGIGGRTEAFF.

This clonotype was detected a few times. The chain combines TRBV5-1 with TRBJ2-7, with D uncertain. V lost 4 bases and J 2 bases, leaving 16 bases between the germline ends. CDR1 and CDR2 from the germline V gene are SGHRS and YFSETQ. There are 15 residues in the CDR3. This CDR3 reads CASSSSQRPPYEQYF. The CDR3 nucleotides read TGCGCCAGCAGCAGTTCTCAGCGACCCCCCTACGAGCAGTACTTC.

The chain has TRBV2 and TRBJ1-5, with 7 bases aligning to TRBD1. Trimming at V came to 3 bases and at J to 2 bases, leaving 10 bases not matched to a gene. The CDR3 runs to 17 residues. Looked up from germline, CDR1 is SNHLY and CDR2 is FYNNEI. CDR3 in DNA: TGTGCCAGCAGTGACTCAGGGGGAGGCCTTGGCAATCAGCCCCAGCATTTT. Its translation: CASSDSGGGLGNQPQHF. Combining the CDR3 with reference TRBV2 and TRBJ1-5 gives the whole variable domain EPEVTQTPSHQVTQMGQEVILRCVPISNHLYFYWYRQILGQKVEFLVSFYNNEISEKSEIFDDQFSVERPDGSNFTLKIRSTKLEDSAMYFCASSDSGGGLGNQPQHFGDGTRLSIL.

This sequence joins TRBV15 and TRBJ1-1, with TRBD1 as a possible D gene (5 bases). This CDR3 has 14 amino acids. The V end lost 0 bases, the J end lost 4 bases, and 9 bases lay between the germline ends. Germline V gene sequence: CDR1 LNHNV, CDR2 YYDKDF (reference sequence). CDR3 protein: CATSRDRDVTEAFF. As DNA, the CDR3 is TGTGCCACCAGCAGAGATCGGGACGTCACTGAAGCTTTCTTT.

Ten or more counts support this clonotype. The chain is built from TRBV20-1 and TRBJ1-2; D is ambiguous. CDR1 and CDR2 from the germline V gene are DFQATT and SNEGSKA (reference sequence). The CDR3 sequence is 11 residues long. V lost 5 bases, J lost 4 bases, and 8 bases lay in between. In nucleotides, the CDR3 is TGCAGTGCTGCACAGAGCTATGGCTACACCTTC. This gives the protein CSAAQSYGYTF.

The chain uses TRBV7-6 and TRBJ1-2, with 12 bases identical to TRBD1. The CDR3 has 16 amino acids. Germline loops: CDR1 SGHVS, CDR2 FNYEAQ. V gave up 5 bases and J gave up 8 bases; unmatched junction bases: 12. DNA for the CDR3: TGTGCCAGCAGCCCGGCCGGGACAGGGGGCGCAAAGGGCTACACCTTC. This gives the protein CASSPAGTGGAKGYTF.

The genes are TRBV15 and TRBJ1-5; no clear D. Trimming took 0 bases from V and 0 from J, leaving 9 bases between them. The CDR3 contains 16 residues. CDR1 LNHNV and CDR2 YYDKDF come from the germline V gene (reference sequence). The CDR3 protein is CATSRDARNSNQPQHF. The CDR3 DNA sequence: TGTGCCACCAGCAGAGATGCCAGGAATAGCAATCAGCCCCAGCATTTT.

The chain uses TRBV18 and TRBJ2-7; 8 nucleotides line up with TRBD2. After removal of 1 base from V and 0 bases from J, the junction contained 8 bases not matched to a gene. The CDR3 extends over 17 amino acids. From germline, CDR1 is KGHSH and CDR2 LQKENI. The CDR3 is CASSPRGLAGISYEQYF. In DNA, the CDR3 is TGTGCCAGCTCACCACGGGGATTAGCGGGGATCTCCTACGAGCAGTACTTC.

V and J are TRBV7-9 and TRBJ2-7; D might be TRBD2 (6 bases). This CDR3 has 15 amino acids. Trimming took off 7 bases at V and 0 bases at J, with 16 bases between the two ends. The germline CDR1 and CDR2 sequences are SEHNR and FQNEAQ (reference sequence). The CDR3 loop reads CASTQEIGSSYEQYF. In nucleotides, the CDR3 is TGTGCCAGCACCCAAGAAATCGGGAGCTCCTACGAGCAGTACTTC. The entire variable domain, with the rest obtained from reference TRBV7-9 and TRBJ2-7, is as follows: DTGVSQNPRHKITKRGQNVTFRCDPISEHNRLYWYRQTLGQGPEFLTYFQNEAQLEKSRLLSDRFSAERPKGSFSTLEIQRTEQGDSAMYLCASTQEIGSSYEQYFGPGTRLTVT.

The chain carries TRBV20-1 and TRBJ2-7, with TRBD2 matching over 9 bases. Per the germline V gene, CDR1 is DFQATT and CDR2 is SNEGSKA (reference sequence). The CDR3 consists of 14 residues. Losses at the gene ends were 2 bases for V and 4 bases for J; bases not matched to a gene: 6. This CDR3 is CSARLTSGRYEQYF. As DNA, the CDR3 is TGCAGTGCTAGACTGACTAGCGGACGTTACGAGCAGTACTTC.

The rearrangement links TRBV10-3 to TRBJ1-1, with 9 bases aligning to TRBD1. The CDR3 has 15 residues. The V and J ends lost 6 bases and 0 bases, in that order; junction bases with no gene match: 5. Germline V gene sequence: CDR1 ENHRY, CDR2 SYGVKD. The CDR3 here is CAIRLTGGMNTEAFF. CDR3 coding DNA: TGTGCCATCAGGCTGACAGGGGGGATGAACACTGAAGCTTTCTTT.

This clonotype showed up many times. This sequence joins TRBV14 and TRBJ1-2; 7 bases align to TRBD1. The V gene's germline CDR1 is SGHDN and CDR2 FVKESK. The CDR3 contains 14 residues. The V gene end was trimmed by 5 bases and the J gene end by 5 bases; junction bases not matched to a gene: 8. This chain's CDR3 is CASSRQGELYGYTF. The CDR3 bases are TGTGCCAGCAGCAGACAGGGTGAACTATATGGCTACACCTTC.

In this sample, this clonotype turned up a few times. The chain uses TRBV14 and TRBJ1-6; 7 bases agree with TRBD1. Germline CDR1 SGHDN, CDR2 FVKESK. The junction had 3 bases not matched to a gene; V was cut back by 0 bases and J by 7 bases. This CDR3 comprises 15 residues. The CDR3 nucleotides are TGTGCCAGCAGCCAAGATTTACAGGGGAATTCACCCCTCCACTTT. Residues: CASSQDLQGNSPLHF.

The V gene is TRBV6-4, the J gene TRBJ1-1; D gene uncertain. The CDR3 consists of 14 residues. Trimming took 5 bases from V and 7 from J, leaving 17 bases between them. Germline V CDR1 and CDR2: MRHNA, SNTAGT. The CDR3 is CASSITRDVGEAFF. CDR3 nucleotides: TGTGCCAGCAGTATCACCCGGGATGTTGGTGAAGCTTTCTTT.

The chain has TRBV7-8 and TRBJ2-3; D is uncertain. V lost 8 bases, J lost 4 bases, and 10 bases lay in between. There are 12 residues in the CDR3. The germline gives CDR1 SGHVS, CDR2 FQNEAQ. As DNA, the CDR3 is TGTGCCAGCGTGACTGGGGCAGATACGCAGTATTTT. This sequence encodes CASVTGADTQYF.